A selection of T cell receptor beta chains follows, all from one sample in a study of cytomegalovirus exposure and HLA in healthy donors. Sequencing used immunoSEQ multiplex PCR; TCRdb keeps in-frame clones, though not all of them. The repertoire holds about 77,000 clones, 75% to 80% seen once, with nearly 3.5% in the top ten. Sample: PBMCs. All receptors come from a man between 35 and 55 years old in good health and CMV-seronegative. Both conserved end residues are part of each CDR3. The D gene is left open where the match is weak. A clone size is listed for some rows: how often the clone was seen (once, few, many), or a class if it is expanded.

d_call: NA
clone_size: NA
j_call: TRBJ2-1
cdr3_length: 11
v_call: TRBV5-1
cdr3_nt: TGCGCCAGCAGCTTGGTCGATGAGCAGTTCTTC
cdr3_aa: CASSLVDEQFF

d_call: NA
clone_size: NA
j_call: TRBJ2-5
cdr3_length: 15
v_call: TRBV9
cdr3_nt: TGTGCCAGCAGCGGGGGGGGGTGGACAGAAGAGACCCAGTACTTC
cdr3_aa: CASSGGGWTEETQYF

d_call: NA
clone_size: NA
j_call: TRBJ2-6
cdr3_length: 15
v_call: TRBV4-1
cdr3_nt: TGCGCCAGCAGCCAGCCAGGGCCCGGGGCCAACGTCCTGACTTTC
cdr3_aa: CASSQPGPGANVLTF

d_call: NA
clone_size: once
j_call: TRBJ1-2
cdr3_length: 15
v_call: TRBV7-2
cdr3_nt: TGTGCCAGCAGCCCCGCCGGGTTGACTAACTATGGCTACACCTTC
cdr3_aa: CASSPAGLTNYGYTF

d_call: NA
clone_size: NA
j_call: TRBJ2-5
cdr3_length: 14
v_call: TRBV5-1
cdr3_nt: TGCGCCAGCAGCCCTTGGGGACTCCAAGAGACCCAGTACTTC
cdr3_aa: CASSPWGLQETQYF

d_call: NA
clone_size: NA
j_call: TRBJ2-5
cdr3_length: 15
v_call: TRBV14
cdr3_nt: TGTGCCAGCAGCCAACCTCGGGACATCCAAGAGACCCAGTACTTC
cdr3_aa: CASSQPRDIQETQYF

d_call: TRBD1
clone_size: NA
j_call: TRBJ2-7
cdr3_length: 14
v_call: TRBV5-6
cdr3_nt: TGTGCCAGCAGCCGCCGGACAGGGCGGTACGAGCAGTACTTC
cdr3_aa: CASSRRTGRYEQYF

d_call: NA
clone_size: NA
j_call: TRBJ2-2
cdr3_length: 14
v_call: TRBV6-5
cdr3_nt: TGTGCCAGCAGTTACTCCAGAAACACCGGGGAGCTGTTTTTT
cdr3_aa: CASSYSRNTGELFF

d_call: NA
clone_size: NA
j_call: TRBJ1-1
cdr3_length: 13
v_call: TRBV4-3
cdr3_nt: TGCGCCAGCAGCCAAACAGGTGGCACGGGAGCTTTCTTT
cdr3_aa: CASSQTGGTGAFF

d_call: TRBD1
clone_size: NA
j_call: TRBJ1-1
cdr3_length: 14
v_call: TRBV19
cdr3_nt: TGTGCCAGTAGTGTCGACAGGGGGCCAACTGAAGCTTTCTTT
cdr3_aa: CASSVDRGPTEAFF

d_call: NA
clone_size: NA
j_call: TRBJ2-2
cdr3_length: 14
v_call: TRBV9
cdr3_nt: TGTGCCAGCGGCCCCCAGGGGGAGGCCGGGGAGCTGTTTTTT
cdr3_aa: CASGPQGEAGELFF

d_call: TRBD2
clone_size: NA
j_call: TRBJ2-3
cdr3_length: 17
v_call: TRBV7-2
cdr3_nt: TGTGCCAGCAGCCAAAGAGGGACTAGCGGACCCACAGATACGCAGTATTTT
cdr3_aa: CASSQRGTSGPTDTQYF

d_call: NA
clone_size: NA
j_call: TRBJ2-2
cdr3_length: 15
v_call: TRBV7-2
cdr3_nt: TGTGCCAGCAGCCCCCAGGGTGGGTTAGCCGGGGAGCTGTTTTTT
cdr3_aa: CASSPQGGLAGELFF

d_call: TRBD2
clone_size: NA
j_call: TRBJ2-1
cdr3_length: 13
v_call: TRBV7-3
cdr3_nt: TGTGCCAGCAGCCTAACGGGGGGCAATGAGCAGTTCTTC
cdr3_aa: CASSLTGGNEQFF

d_call: NA
clone_size: NA
j_call: TRBJ1-5
cdr3_length: 15
v_call: TRBV27
cdr3_nt: TGTGCCAGCAGAACGGTGGCAGGCTCCTATCAGCCCCAGCATTTT
cdr3_aa: CASRTVAGSYQPQHF

d_call: NA
clone_size: NA
j_call: TRBJ1-5
cdr3_length: 19
v_call: TRBV4-1
cdr3_nt: TGCGCCAGCAGCCAAGCGCTTTTTGGTTTAGGACAGATTGGTCAGCCCCAGCATTTT
cdr3_aa: CASSQALFGLGQIGQPQHF

d_call: NA
clone_size: NA
j_call: TRBJ1-1
cdr3_length: 15
v_call: TRBV5-6
cdr3_nt: TGTGCCAGCAGCTTGGCCGGGAACCTGAACACTGAAGCTTTCTTT
cdr3_aa: CASSLAGNLNTEAFF

d_call: NA
clone_size: NA
j_call: TRBJ1-4
cdr3_length: 17
v_call: TRBV28
cdr3_nt: TGTGCCAGCAGTTTACCCCTGACATCAGGACAGAATGAAAAACTGTTTTTT
cdr3_aa: CASSLPLTSGQNEKLFF

d_call: TRBD1
clone_size: NA
j_call: TRBJ2-5
cdr3_length: 14
v_call: TRBV4-1
cdr3_nt: TGCGCCAGCAGCCTACGACAGGGTGGGGAGACCCAGTACTTC
cdr3_aa: CASSLRQGGETQYF

d_call: TRBD2
clone_size: NA
j_call: TRBJ2-5
cdr3_length: 17
v_call: TRBV5-1
cdr3_nt: TGCGCCAGCAGCTTATTCGGAGCTAGCGGGGGAAAAGAGACCCAGTACTTC
cdr3_aa: CASSLFGASGGKETQYF

d_call: NA
clone_size: NA
j_call: TRBJ1-1
cdr3_length: 12
v_call: TRBV29-1
cdr3_nt: TGCAGCGTTGAAGGGGGGAGGACTGAAGCTTTCTTT
cdr3_aa: CSVEGGRTEAFF

d_call: TRBD1
clone_size: NA
j_call: TRBJ2-1
cdr3_length: 15
v_call: TRBV5-1
cdr3_nt: TGCGCCAGCAGCCTGGGACAGACCCTCTACAATGAGCAGTTCTTC
cdr3_aa: CASSLGQTLYNEQFF

d_call: NA
clone_size: NA
j_call: TRBJ1-2
cdr3_length: 15
v_call: TRBV28
cdr3_nt: TGTGCCAGCAGTTTATACCATGGGGGCGCCGATGGCTACACCTTC
cdr3_aa: CASSLYHGGADGYTF

d_call: NA
clone_size: NA
j_call: TRBJ2-3
cdr3_length: 16
v_call: TRBV9
cdr3_nt: TGTGCCAGCAGCGTAGATCTGGGGGCCTTCACAGATACGCAGTATTTT
cdr3_aa: CASSVDLGAFTDTQYF

d_call: TRBD2
clone_size: NA
j_call: TRBJ2-2
cdr3_length: 20
v_call: TRBV27
cdr3_nt: TGTGCCAGCAGACACAGAGGGACTAGCGGGGGGACAGCGAACACCGGGGAGCTGTTTTTT
cdr3_aa: CASRHRGTSGGTANTGELFF